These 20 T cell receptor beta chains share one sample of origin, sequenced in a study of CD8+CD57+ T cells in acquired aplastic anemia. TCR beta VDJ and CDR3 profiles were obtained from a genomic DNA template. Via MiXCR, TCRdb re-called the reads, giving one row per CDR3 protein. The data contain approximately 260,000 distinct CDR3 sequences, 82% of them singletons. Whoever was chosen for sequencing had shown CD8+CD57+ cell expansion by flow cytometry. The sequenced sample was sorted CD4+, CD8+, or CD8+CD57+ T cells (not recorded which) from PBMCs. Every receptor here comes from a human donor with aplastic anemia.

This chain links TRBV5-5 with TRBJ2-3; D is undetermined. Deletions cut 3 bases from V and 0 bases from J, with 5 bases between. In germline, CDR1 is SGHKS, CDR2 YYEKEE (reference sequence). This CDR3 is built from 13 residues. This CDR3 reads CASSYESTDTQYF. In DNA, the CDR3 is TGTGCCAGCAGCTACGAGAGCACAGATACGCAGTATTTT.

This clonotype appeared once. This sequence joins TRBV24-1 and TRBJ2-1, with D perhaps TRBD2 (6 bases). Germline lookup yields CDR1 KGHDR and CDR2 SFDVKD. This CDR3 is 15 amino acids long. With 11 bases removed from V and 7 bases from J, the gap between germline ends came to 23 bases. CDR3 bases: TGTGCCAGTAGTAAAGGCGGCGGGGATTCTAATGAGCAGTTCTTC. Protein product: CASSKGGGDSNEQFF.

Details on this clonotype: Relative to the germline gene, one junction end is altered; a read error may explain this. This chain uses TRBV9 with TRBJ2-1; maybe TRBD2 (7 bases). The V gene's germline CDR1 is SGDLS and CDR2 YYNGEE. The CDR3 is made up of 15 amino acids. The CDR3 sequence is CATSVEGGRTDTQFF. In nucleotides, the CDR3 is TGTGCCACCAGCGTAGAGGGGGGGCGCACAGATACGCAGTTCTTC.

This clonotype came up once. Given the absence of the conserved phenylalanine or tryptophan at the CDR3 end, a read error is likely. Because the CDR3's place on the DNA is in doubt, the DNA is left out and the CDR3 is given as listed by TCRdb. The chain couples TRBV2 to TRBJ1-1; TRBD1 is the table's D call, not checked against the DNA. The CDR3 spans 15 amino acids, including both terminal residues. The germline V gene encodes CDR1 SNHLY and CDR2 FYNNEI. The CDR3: CASGDGGTETQYFVL.

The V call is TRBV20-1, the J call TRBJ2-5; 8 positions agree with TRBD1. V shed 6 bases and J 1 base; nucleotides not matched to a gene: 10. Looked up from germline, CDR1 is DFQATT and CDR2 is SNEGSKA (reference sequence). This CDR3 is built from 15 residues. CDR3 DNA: TGCAGTGCAAACTACAGGGGGACCTTCCAAGAGACCCAGTACTTC. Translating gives CSANYRGTFQETQYF.

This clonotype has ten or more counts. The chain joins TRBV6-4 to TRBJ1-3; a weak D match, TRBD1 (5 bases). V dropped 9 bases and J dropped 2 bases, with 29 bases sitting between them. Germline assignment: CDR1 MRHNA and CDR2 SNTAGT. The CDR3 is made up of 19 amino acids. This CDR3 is CASKPRGQCVKGPGNTIYF. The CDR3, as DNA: TGTGCCAGTAAACCAAGGGGCCAGTGTGTCAAGGGCCCTGGAAACACCATATATTTT.

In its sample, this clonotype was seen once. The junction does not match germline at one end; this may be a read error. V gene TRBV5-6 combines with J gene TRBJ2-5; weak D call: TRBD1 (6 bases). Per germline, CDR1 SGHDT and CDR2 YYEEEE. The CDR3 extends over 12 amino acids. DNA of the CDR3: TGTGCCAGCAGCTTGGAGGGGGAGACCCAGCACTTC. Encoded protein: CASSLEGETQHF.

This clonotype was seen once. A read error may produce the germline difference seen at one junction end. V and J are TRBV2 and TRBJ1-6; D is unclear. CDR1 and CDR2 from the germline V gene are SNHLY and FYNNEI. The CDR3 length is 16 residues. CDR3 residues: CASSVGSDRYNFPLDF. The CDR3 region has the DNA TGTGCCAGCAGCGTAGGGTCAGATAGGTATAATTTTCCCCTAGACTTT.

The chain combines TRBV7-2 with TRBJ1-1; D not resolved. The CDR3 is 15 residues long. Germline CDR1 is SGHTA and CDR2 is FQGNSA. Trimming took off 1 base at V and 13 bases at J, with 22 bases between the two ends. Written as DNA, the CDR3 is TGTGCCAGCAGCTTAGAGCTAGCAGCCGACACTCAATATTTCTTT. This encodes CASSLELAADTQYFF.

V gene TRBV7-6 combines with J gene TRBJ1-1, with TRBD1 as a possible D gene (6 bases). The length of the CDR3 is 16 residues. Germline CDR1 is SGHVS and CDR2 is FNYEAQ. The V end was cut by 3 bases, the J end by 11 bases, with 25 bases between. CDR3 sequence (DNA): TGTGCCAGCAGCTTGAGATCGGGGGCCGGGGAGCCGTACGCTTTCTTT. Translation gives CASSLRSGAGEPYAFF.

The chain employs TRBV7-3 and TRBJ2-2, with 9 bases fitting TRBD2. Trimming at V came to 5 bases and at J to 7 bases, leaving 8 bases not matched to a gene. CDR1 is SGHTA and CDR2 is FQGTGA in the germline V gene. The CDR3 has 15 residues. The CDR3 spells CASSLRGGAVGELFF. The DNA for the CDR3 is TGTGCCAGCAGCCTTCGCGGGGGGGCAGTCGGGGAGCTGTTTTTT. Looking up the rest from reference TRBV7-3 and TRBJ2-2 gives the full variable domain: GAGVSQTPSNKVTEKGKYVELRCDPISGHTALYWYRQSLGQGPEFLIYFQGTGAADDSGLPNDRFFAVRPEGSVSTLKIQRTERGDSAVYLCASSLRGGAVGELFFGEGSRLTVL.

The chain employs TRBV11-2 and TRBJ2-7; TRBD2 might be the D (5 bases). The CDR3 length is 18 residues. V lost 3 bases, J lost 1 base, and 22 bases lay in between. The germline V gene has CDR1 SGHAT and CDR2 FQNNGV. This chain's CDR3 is CASSFHLDGIGLSYEQYV. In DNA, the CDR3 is TGTGCCAGCAGCTTTCATCTAGACGGGATTGGCCTTTCCTACGAGCAGTACGTC.

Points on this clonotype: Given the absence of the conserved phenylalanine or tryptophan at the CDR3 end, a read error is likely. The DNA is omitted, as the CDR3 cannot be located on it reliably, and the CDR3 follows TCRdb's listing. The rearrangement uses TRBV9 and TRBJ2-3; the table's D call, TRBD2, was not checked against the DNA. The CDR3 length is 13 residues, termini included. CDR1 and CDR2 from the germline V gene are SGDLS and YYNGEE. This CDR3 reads CASGEGAAHTQPL.

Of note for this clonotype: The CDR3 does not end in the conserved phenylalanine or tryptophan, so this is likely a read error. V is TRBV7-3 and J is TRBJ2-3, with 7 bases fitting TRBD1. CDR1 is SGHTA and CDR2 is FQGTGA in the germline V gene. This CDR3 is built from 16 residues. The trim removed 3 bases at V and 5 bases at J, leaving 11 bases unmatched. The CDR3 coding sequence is TGTGCCAGCAGCTTTACTACAGGGGATCACAGAGATACGCAGTATTCT. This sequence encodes CASSFTTGDHRDTQYS.

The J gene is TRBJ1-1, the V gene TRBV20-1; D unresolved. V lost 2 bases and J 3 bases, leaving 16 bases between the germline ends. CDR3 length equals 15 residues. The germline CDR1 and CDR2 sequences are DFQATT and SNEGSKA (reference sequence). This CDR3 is CSARRWEDYDTEAFF. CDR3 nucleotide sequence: TGCAGTGCTAGACGCTGGGAGGACTATGACACTGAAGCTTTCTTT.

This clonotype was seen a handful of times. The CDR3 DNA reads TGTGCCAGCAGCCGCGACAGCACTCGATTCTTC. Its translation is CASSRDSTRFF. The rearrangement joins TRBV2 to TRBJ2-1; weak D call: TRBD1 (5 bases). The CDR3 totals 11 residues. Germline V CDR1 and CDR2: SNHLY, FYNNEI. With 6 bases removed from V and 16 bases from J, the gap between germline ends came to 16 bases.

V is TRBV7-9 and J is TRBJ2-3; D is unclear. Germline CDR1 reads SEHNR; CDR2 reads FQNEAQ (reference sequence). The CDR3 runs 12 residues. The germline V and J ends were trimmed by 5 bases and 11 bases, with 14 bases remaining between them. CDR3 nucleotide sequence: TGTGCCAGCAGCGTAGGGTCCGGTAAGCAGTATTTT. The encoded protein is CASSVGSGKQYF.

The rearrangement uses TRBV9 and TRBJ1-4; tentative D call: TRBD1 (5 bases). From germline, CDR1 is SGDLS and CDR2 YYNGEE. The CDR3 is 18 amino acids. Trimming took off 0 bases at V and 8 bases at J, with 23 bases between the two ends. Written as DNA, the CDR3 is TGTGCCAGCAGCGTAGGGCAGCCTGGGGCGCGGAATTGGGAAAAACTGTTTTTT. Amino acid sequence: CASSVGQPGARNWEKLFF. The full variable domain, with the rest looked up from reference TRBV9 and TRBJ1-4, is DSGVTQTPKHLITATGQRVTLRCSPRSGDLSVYWYQQSLDQGLQFLIQYYNGEERAKGNILERFSAQQFPDLHSELNLSSLELGDSALYFCASSVGQPGARNWEKLFFGSGTQLSVL.

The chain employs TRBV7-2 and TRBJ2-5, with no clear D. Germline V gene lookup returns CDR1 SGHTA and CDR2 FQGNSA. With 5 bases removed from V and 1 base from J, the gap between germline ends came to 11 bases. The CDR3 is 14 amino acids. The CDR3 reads CASSVVMSQETQYF. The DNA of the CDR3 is TGTGCCAGCAGCGTAGTAATGAGCCAAGAGACCCAGTACTTC.

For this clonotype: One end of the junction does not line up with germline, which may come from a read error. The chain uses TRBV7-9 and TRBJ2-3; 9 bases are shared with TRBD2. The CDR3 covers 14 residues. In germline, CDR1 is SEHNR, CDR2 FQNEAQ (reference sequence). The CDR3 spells CASSLEGSGGTDDF. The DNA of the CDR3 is TGTGCCAGCAGCTTAGAGGGAAGCGGGGGGACCGATGATTTT.